The entry below describes one T cell receptor (beta chain). What it recognizes is unknown. This entry comes from a study of shared clonotypes between healthy human individuals. Study-level points and caveats: Even with large depth, rarefaction showed that sorted-subset sequencing was incomplete. Generation of non-shared clonotypes was less probable than generation of clonotypes shared by all four donors.

Germline lookup yields CDR1 MNHEY and CDR2 SVGAGI. The V gene lost 0 bases and the J gene lost 6 bases, with 3 bases spanning the gap. The CDR3 totals 13 residues. Recent acute infections and vaccinations were absent in the healthy HIV-negative adult donors. Measured with immunoSEQ multiplex PCR; TCRdb has only the in-frame clones, and not every one. The sample contains 950,000 to 1,100,000 clones, roughly 70% of which appear only once. Sequencing was done on a sample of memory CD4+ T cells sorted from blood. Subset given: CD45RA-negative fraction. The source is a man between 18 and 29 years old in good health. V gene TRBV6-5 combines with J gene TRBJ1-6; no clear D gene. The CDR3 spells CASSYSGNSPLHF. The CDR3 nucleotides are TGTGCCAGCAGTTACTCGGGTAATTCACCCCTCCACTTT.